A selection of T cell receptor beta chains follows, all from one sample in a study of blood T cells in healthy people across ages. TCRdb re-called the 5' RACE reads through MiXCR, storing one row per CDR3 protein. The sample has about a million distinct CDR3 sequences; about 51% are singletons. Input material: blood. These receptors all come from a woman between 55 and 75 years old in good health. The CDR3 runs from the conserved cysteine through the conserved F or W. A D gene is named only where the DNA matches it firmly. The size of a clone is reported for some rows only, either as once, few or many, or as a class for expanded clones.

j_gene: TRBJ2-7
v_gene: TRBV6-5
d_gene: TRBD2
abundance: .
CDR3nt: TGTGCCAGCAGTTACTCGGGTCGCGGGAGGGGGGATTATGAGCAGTACTTC
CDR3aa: CASSYSGRGRGDYEQYF

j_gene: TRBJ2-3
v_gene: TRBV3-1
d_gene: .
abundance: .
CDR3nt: TGTGCCAGCAGCCAAGACGGGCGGCCAAGCACAGATACGCAGTATTTT
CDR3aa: CASSQDGRPSTDTQYF

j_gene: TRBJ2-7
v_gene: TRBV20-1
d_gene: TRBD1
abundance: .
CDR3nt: TGCAGTGCTACCGGACAGGGATCCTACGAGCAGTACTTC
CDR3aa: CSATGQGSYEQYF

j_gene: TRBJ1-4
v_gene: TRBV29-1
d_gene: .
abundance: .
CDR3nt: TGCAGCGTTGAGGTTCAACTGGGGGAAAAACTGTTTTTT
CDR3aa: CSVEVQLGEKLFF

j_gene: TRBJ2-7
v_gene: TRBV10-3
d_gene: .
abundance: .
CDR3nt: TGTGCCATCAGTGAGGGGCCCTTGCTCCACGAGCAGTACTTC
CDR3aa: CAISEGPLLHEQYF

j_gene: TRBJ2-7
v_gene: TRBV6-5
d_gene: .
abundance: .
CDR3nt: TGTGCCAGCAGTTACTCGAGTGCGGCAGCCACCTACGAGCAGTACTTC
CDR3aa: CASSYSSAAATYEQYF

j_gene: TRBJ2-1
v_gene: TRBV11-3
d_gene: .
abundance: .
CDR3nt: TGTGCCAGCAGCTTAGAAGGGGCCGATGAGCAGTTCTTC
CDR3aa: CASSLEGADEQFF

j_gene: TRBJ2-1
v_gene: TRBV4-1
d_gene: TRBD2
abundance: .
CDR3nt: TGCGCCAGCAGCCAAGACGGGACTACCTCCTACAATGAGCAGTTCTTC
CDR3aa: CASSQDGTTSYNEQFF

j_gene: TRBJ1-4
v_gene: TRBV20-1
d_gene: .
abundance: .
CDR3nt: TGCAGTGTCAGGCGTCACCATAATGAAAAACTGTTTTTT
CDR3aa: CSVRRHHNEKLFF

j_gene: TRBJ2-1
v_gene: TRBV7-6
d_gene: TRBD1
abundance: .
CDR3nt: TGTGCCAGCAGCTTAGACCTGGACAGGGTAGGGAGTGAGCAGTTCTTC
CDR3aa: CASSLDLDRVGSEQFF

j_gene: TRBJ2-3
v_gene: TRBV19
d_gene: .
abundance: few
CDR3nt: TGTGCCAGTAGAAACCCCACAGATACGCAGTATTTT
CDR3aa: CASRNPTDTQYF

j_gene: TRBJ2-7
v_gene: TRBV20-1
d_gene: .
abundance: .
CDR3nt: TGCAGTGCCTCGACGACACATTCGCGTTACGAGCAGTACTTC
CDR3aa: CSASTTHSRYEQYF

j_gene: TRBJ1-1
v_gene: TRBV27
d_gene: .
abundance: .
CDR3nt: TGTGCCAGCAGTATTGGACCAAGAGTCACTGAAGCTTTCTTT
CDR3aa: CASSIGPRVTEAFF

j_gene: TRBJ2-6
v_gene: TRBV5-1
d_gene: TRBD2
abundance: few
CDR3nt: TGCGCCAGCAGCCCTAGCGGGGGGCTGGTCCTTGGGGCCAACGTCCTGACTTTC
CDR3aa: CASSPSGGLVLGANVLTF

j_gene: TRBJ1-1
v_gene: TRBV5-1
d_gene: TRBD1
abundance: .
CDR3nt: TGCGCCAGCAGACGGCAGGGGGGGATGAACACTGAAGCTTTCTTT
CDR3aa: CASRRQGGMNTEAFF

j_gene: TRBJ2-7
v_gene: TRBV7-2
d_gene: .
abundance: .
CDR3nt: TGTGCCAGCAGCTTAGCGATCCCATTCCTAGCGAGGATCTCCTACGAGCAGTACTTC
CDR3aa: CASSLAIPFLARISYEQYF

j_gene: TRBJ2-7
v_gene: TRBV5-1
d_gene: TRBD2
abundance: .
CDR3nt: TGCGCCAGCAGCGACAAACGAGCGGGAGGGTTCAACGAGCAGTACTTC
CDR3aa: CASSDKRAGGFNEQYF

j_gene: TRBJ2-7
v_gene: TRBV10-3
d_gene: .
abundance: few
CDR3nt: TGTGCCACGACTCCTATTGCATCGGGCTTAATCTACGAGCAGTACTTC
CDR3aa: CATTPIASGLIYEQYF

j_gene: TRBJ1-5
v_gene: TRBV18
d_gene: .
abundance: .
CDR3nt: TGTGCCAGCTCACTGGGAACAGCAGCCGGCAATCAGCCCCAGCATTTT
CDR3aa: CASSLGTAAGNQPQHF

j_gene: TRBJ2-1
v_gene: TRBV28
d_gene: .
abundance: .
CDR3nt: TGTGCCAGCAGTTTAATTCCCTCTATATCTGACAATGAGCAGTTCTTC
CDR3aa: CASSLIPSISDNEQFF

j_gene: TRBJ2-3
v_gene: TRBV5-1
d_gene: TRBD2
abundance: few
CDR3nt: TGCGCCAGCAGCTTGGACTCGACTAGCGGCACAGATACGCAGTATTTT
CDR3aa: CASSLDSTSGTDTQYF

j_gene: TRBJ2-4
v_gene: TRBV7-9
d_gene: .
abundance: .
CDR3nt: TGTGCCAGCAGCTCAAACATTCAGTACTTC
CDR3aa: CASSSNIQYF

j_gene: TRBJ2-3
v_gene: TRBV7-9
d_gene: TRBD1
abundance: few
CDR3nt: TGTGCCAGCAGCCCTCGACAGGGTTTCACAGATACGCAGTATTTT
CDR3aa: CASSPRQGFTDTQYF

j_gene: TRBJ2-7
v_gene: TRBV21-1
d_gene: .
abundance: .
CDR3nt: TGTGCCAGCAGCAACCGGGGCGCCTACGAGCAGTACTTC
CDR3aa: CASSNRGAYEQYF

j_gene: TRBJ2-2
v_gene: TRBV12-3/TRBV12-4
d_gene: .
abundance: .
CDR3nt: TGTGCCAGCAGTTTAGCGCCATCGGGAGCCGGGGAGCTGTTTTTT
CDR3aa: CASSLAPSGAGELFF

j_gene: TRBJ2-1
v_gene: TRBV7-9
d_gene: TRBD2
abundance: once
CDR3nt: TGTGCCAGCAGCTTACGAGAATCCGGGACTAGCACAAATGAGCAGTTCTTC
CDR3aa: CASSLRESGTSTNEQFF

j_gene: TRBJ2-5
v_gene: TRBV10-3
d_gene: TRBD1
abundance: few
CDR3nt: TGTGCCATCAGTGAGTCGAGGGGGCGTGAGACCCAGTACTTC
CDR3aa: CAISESRGRETQYF

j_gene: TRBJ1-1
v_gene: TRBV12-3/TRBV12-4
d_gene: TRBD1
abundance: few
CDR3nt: TGTGCCAGCAGACAGGACAGGGCCGGGGTAGGAGCTTTCTTT
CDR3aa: CASRQDRAGVGAFF

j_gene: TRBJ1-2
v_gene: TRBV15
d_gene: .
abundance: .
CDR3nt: TGTGCCACCAGCAGAGAAAGGGATGGCTATGGCTACACCTTC
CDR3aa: CATSRERDGYGYTF

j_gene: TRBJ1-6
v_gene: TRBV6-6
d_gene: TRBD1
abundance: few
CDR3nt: TGTGCCAGCAGTAAAGACAGGGGTAATTCACCCCTCCACTTT
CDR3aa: CASSKDRGNSPLHF

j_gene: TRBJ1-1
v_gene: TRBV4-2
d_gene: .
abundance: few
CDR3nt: TGTGCCAGCAGCGCCTTCCTGGGAGGGGCGGGCACTGAAGCTTTCTTT
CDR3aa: CASSAFLGGAGTEAFF